A selection of T cell receptor beta chains follows, all from one sample in a study of T cell responses to AZD1222 COVID-19 vaccine. Data came from immunoSEQ multiplex PCR; TCRdb stores just in-frame clones and leaves some out. The sample lists 110,000 to 150,000 clones; approximately 93% were seen once. Source: peripheral blood, taken after recovery from COVID-19. The receptors were sampled from an adult who had recovered from COVID-19. Each CDR3 is given with its conserved first and last residue. The D gene is left open where the match is weak. Size tells how often a clone was seen (once, few, many) or the class of an expanded clone, and some rows leave it out.

clone size: .
V gene: TRBV24-1
J gene: TRBJ2-7
D gene: TRBD1
CDR3 DNA: TGTGCCACCCGGCTTGAGACAGGGGTGGACGAGCAGTACTTC
CDR3 protein: CATRLETGVDEQYF

clone size: .
V gene: TRBV3-1/TRBV3-2
J gene: TRBJ2-1
D gene: TRBD2
CDR3 DNA: TGTGCCAGCAGCCAACTAGCGGGAGCTAATGAGCAGTTCTTC
CDR3 protein: CASSQLAGANEQFF

clone size: .
V gene: TRBV5-1
J gene: TRBJ2-1
D gene: TRBD2
CDR3 DNA: TGCGCCAGCAGCGTGGGACTAGCGGGAGGGTTGGGTGAGCAGTTCTTC
CDR3 protein: CASSVGLAGGLGEQFF

clone size: .
V gene: TRBV5-6
J gene: TRBJ1-2
D gene: TRBD1
CDR3 DNA: TGTGCCAGCAGCTTGGCAGGGGGGGATGGCTACACCTTC
CDR3 protein: CASSLAGGDGYTF

clone size: .
V gene: TRBV6-5
J gene: TRBJ2-7
D gene: TRBD2
CDR3 DNA: TGTGCCAGCAGCCACGAAGGGGAGGGATCCTACGAGCAGTACTTC
CDR3 protein: CASSHEGEGSYEQYF

clone size: .
V gene: TRBV7-6
J gene: TRBJ2-5
D gene: TRBD2
CDR3 DNA: TGTGCCAGCAGCTTAACCTCTCCTGGACTAGCGGGAAGTCAAGAGACCCAGTACTTC
CDR3 protein: CASSLTSPGLAGSQETQYF

clone size: .
V gene: TRBV6-6
J gene: TRBJ2-7
D gene: .
CDR3 DNA: TGTGCCAGCGACTCCTCGACTACAAGACACGAGCAGTACTTC
CDR3 protein: CASDSSTTRHEQYF

clone size: .
V gene: TRBV2
J gene: TRBJ1-5
D gene: .
CDR3 DNA: TGTGCCAGCAGTGCTAGGACGGCCCATCAGCCCCAGCATTTT
CDR3 protein: CASSARTAHQPQHF

clone size: .
V gene: TRBV7-9
J gene: TRBJ2-1
D gene: TRBD2
CDR3 DNA: TGTGCCAGCAGCTCCACTAGCGGGAGTCCGCTTGAGCAGTTCTTC
CDR3 protein: CASSSTSGSPLEQFF

clone size: .
V gene: TRBV7-6
J gene: TRBJ1-5
D gene: .
CDR3 DNA: TGTGCCAGCAGCTTAGCTCCAGGAGCTGGGCTCGGGAATCAGCCCCAGCATTTT
CDR3 protein: CASSLAPGAGLGNQPQHF

clone size: .
V gene: TRBV11-2
J gene: TRBJ1-1
D gene: .
CDR3 DNA: TGTGCCAGCAGCTCGCGGGGGGCCAGGGACACTGAAGCTTTCTTT
CDR3 protein: CASSSRGARDTEAFF

clone size: few
V gene: TRBV6-1
J gene: TRBJ2-7
D gene: TRBD2
CDR3 DNA: TGTGCCAGCAGTGAAATATCGAGCCTAGCGGGCGGAACCTACGAGCAGTACTTC
CDR3 protein: CASSEISSLAGGTYEQYF

clone size: .
V gene: TRBV6-5
J gene: TRBJ1-1
D gene: .
CDR3 DNA: TGTGCCAGCACGAACCGGCGGGGGGAAGCTTTCTTT
CDR3 protein: CASTNRRGEAFF

clone size: .
V gene: TRBV7-2
J gene: TRBJ1-3
D gene: .
CDR3 DNA: TGTGCCAGCGGTCGGGGTAACGGAAACACCATATATTTT
CDR3 protein: CASGRGNGNTIYF

clone size: .
V gene: TRBV7-2
J gene: TRBJ2-2
D gene: TRBD2
CDR3 DNA: TGTGCCAGCAGCGGACTAGCGGGACTCACCGGGGAGCTGTTTTTT
CDR3 protein: CASSGLAGLTGELFF

clone size: .
V gene: TRBV9
J gene: TRBJ1-3
D gene: .
CDR3 DNA: TGTGCCAGCAGCCAGGACAACTCTGGAAACACCATATATTTT
CDR3 protein: CASSQDNSGNTIYF

clone size: .
V gene: TRBV5-1
J gene: TRBJ2-7
D gene: TRBD1
CDR3 DNA: TGCGCCAGCAGCTTGGCCATCGGACAGGGGGCGAGCGAGCAGTACTTC
CDR3 protein: CASSLAIGQGASEQYF

clone size: .
V gene: TRBV28
J gene: TRBJ1-1
D gene: .
CDR3 DNA: TGTGCCAGCAGTTTAGGTAACACTGAAGCTTTCTTT
CDR3 protein: CASSLGNTEAFF

clone size: .
V gene: TRBV7-8
J gene: TRBJ1-6
D gene: TRBD1
CDR3 DNA: TGTGCCAGCAGCTTAGCTTTAAGGGAGGGACAGTGGGATTCACCCCTCCACTTT
CDR3 protein: CASSLALREGQWDSPLHF

clone size: once
V gene: TRBV29-1
J gene: TRBJ1-2
D gene: .
CDR3 DNA: TGCAGCGTGATGGGGGTGTTAGGTGATGGCTACACCTTC
CDR3 protein: CSVMGVLGDGYTF

clone size: once
V gene: TRBV7-9
J gene: TRBJ1-2
D gene: .
CDR3 DNA: TGTGCCAGCAGCCGTGACAGGACCCACTATGGCTACACCTTC
CDR3 protein: CASSRDRTHYGYTF

clone size: .
V gene: TRBV2
J gene: TRBJ1-6
D gene: TRBD1
CDR3 DNA: TGTGCCAGCTCTCTTGGGGGACAGGGGGCCAGGAATTCACCCCTCCACTTT
CDR3 protein: CASSLGGQGARNSPLHF

clone size: .
V gene: TRBV5-4
J gene: TRBJ1-1
D gene: .
CDR3 DNA: TGTGCCAGCAGCTCACACTCTGGAGGGCCCACTGAAGCTTTCTTT
CDR3 protein: CASSSHSGGPTEAFF

clone size: .
V gene: TRBV27
J gene: TRBJ2-2
D gene: .
CDR3 DNA: TGTGCCAGCAGTTTACGGGGGAGGCACACCGGGGAGCTGTTTTTT
CDR3 protein: CASSLRGRHTGELFF

clone size: .
V gene: TRBV29-1
J gene: TRBJ2-5
D gene: .
CDR3 DNA: TGCAGCATTCGCCGACACCTTCAGCAAGAGACCCAGTACTTC
CDR3 protein: CSIRRHLQQETQYF

clone size: .
V gene: TRBV2
J gene: TRBJ1-2
D gene: .
CDR3 DNA: TGTGCCAGCAGACTATCAGGGGAGCTCGATGGCTACACCTTC
CDR3 protein: CASRLSGELDGYTF

clone size: .
V gene: TRBV20-1
J gene: TRBJ2-1
D gene: .
CDR3 DNA: TGCAGTGCTCATAGGGATGAGCAGTTCTTC
CDR3 protein: CSAHRDEQFF

clone size: .
V gene: TRBV7-6
J gene: TRBJ1-6
D gene: .
CDR3 DNA: TGTGCCAGCAGCTTAGAACAGAAGAATTCACCCCTCCACTTT
CDR3 protein: CASSLEQKNSPLHF

clone size: .
V gene: TRBV6-5
J gene: TRBJ2-6
D gene: .
CDR3 DNA: TGTGCCACCATAGGAGCGGGCCCCGGGGCCAACGTCCTGACTTTC
CDR3 protein: CATIGAGPGANVLTF

clone size: .
V gene: TRBV28
J gene: TRBJ2-4
D gene: TRBD1
CDR3 DNA: TGTGCCAGCAGGACGGGACAGGGAGGAAACATTCAGTACTTC
CDR3 protein: CASRTGQGGNIQYF

clone size: once
V gene: TRBV5-8
J gene: TRBJ1-5
D gene: .
CDR3 DNA: TGTGCCAGCAGCCCGGGGACCTGGACCACTCAGCCCCAGCATTTT
CDR3 protein: CASSPGTWTTQPQHF

clone size: .
V gene: TRBV28
J gene: TRBJ2-5
D gene: .
CDR3 DNA: TGTGCCACCCAAATACAGGGGGGGGACCAAGAGACCCAGTACTTC
CDR3 protein: CATQIQGGDQETQYF

clone size: .
V gene: TRBV5-5
J gene: TRBJ1-2
D gene: .
CDR3 DNA: TGTGCCAGCAGCTTGGGTGCTTATGGCTACACCTTC
CDR3 protein: CASSLGAYGYTF